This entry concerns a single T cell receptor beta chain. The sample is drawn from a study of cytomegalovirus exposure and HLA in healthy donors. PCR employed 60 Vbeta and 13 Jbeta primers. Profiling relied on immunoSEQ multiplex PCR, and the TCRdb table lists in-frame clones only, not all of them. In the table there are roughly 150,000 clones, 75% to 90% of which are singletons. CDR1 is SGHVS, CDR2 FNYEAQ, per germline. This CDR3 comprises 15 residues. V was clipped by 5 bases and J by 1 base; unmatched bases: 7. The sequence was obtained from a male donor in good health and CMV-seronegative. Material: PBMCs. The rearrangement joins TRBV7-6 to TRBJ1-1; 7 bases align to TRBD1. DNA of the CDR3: TGTGCCAGCAGCCCGGACAGGTTCGAGAACACTGAAGCTTTCTTT. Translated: CASSPDRFENTEAFF.